This TCR beta chain was captured in a study of T cell changes during pregnancy in multiple sclerosis. Some clones are missing from TCRdb's copy, which holds only in-frame ones; the method was immunoSEQ multiplex PCR. The sample lists about 69,000 clones; under 95% were seen once. V lost 4 bases and J 5 bases, leaving 12 bases between the germline ends. CDR1 and CDR2 (germline): SGHTA, FQGTGA. This CDR3 is 14 amino acids long. The rearrangement joins TRBV7-3 to TRBJ2-1, with TRBD2 as a possible D gene (7 bases). The TCR comes from a female donor with multiple sclerosis, enrolled in a pregnancy study. The specimen was peripheral blood, collected in the third trimester of pregnancy. DNA for the CDR3: TGTGCCAGCAGCTACCGAGGGGGGGACAATGAGCAGTTCTTC. Its translation: CASSYRGGDNEQFF.